This TCR beta chain comes out of a study of T-cell memory formation after mild COVID-19 (dated by TCRdb to the early 2020s). General notes on the study: TCR sequence clusters from the two donors were largely donor specific. In a couple of donors, T-cell clones that expanded and contracted after mild COVID-19 were followed by sequencing TCRalpha and TCRbeta repertoires longitudinally. The cohort was made up of two young adult volunteers, one female and one male, who were previously healthy. Study-level results and caveats: Contracting CD4+ clones turned up mainly in the CM and EM memory subsets, whereas EMRA was where CD8+ clones were enriched. Balanced CD4/CD8 phenotypes were observed for clones contracting from day 15 to 85, whereas a bias towards CD4+ was observed for a second wave of clones expanding from day 15 to 37. Some responding clones were detected in pre-infection memory, which suggested that pre-existing cross-reactive memory T cells had joined the SARS-CoV-2 response. SARS-CoV-2 specificity of the second-wave clones peaking on day 37 was not confirmed. Only a couple of mild cases were covered in the study, and larger cohorts including severe cases with pre-infection samples were considered necessary.

PBMCs were isolated by Ficoll-Paque density gradient centrifugation. This clonotype was picked up a small number of times. Its target antigen remains unknown. Qualities for individual bases were not recorded, and no much larger clone is one base off. Sequencer: Illumina NovaSeq 6000. Using 5'RACE with constant-segment primers, TCRalpha and TCRbeta cDNA libraries were constructed, with sample barcodes and unique molecular identifiers added in the process. RNA was extracted from every sample with Trizol reagent. The libraries were amplified in two PCR steps, and the second step added a second sample barcode and Illumina TruSeq adapters. The libraries were sequenced on an Illumina NovaSeq using 2 x 150 bp paired-end reads. On the authors' methods: With migec v1.2.7, reads were demultiplexed and then collapsed into UMI-guided consensus sequences. With mixcr v2.1.11, UMI consensuses were aligned to TRA and TRB V and J templates and assembled into clonotypes. Expanded or contracted clonotypes were those called significant by both edgeR and NoisET, with noise models trained on biological replicates. edgeR calls used a false discovery rate-adjusted p below 0.01 and a log2 fold-change threshold of 1. As an exploratory analysis of dynamics, max-normalized trajectories of the 1000 most abundant clonotypes were examined with PCA combined with hierarchical clustering. Each responding clone was given a CD4 or CD8 phenotype based on the CD4+ and CD8+ repertoires, which had been sequenced separately. Clones were called with MiXCR by TCRdb after fastp trimmed the public reads at Q25, and only in-frame beta chains were retained. CDR3 protein duplicates are merged, each entry listing the most common genes and DNA. TCRdb's processing, not the authors' own work, is the source of the V and J calls. The sample table shows about 350,000 distinct CDR3 sequences, and roughly an eighth are seen once. About 20% of the sample belongs to the ten largest clones.

The receptor was isolated from a young man who had mild COVID-19 (a few samples of this study predate the infection). The sample titles of this study are shuffled in the database, so cell type and time point are left out; the donor was told from shared clones. The sequencing sample was made of PBMCs or a T cell subset sorted from them (not recorded which).

The CDR3 has the sequence CASSYSSSGGDYNEQFF. In nucleotide form, the sequence is TGTGCCAGCAGTTACTCGAGTAGCGGGGGAGATTACAATGAGCAGTTCTTC. The V and J segments used are TRBV6-5 and TRBJ2-1, with 9 middle bases fitting TRBD2. Trimming accounts for 0 bases at V and 4 bases at J, while the number of junction bases matched to no gene is 7. The CDR3 measures 17 amino acids from cysteine to phenylalanine. Only the CDR3 DNA is retained, 51 bases long and in frame from the first base. From a lookup of the germline V gene, CDR1 and CDR2 are MNHEY and SVGAGI.